The source of this T cell receptor beta chain is a study of cytomegalovirus exposure and HLA in healthy donors. Study-level results: Using the classifier, cytomegalovirus status was reportedly diagnosed with high specificity and sensitivity. TCR beta V segments were, for the most part, productive about 87% or about 30% of the time in an earlier analysis. An ancestry cluster, one associated with Asian ancestry, reportedly showed fewer N-insertions than the 666-donor mean in a later analysis.

60 Vbeta and 13 Jbeta primers were used in PCR. Produced via immunoSEQ multiplex PCR; TCRdb's table is partial and in-frame only. The sample yields about 150,000 clones, approximately 74% seen once. Remarks on this clone: Its antigen is undetermined.

Input material: PBMCs. This sequence was found in a man between 18 and 35 years old in good health and CMV-seronegative.

In DNA form, the CDR3 reads TGCGCCAGCAGCTTCGGGACAGGGAAGACTGAAGCTTTCTTT. Residues: CASSFGTGKTEAFF. The V gene is TRBV5-1, the J gene TRBJ1-1, with 9 bases lining up with TRBD1. With V trimmed by 2 bases and J by 5 bases, 4 bases remained unmatched. This CDR3 has 14 amino acids. Germline CDR1 and CDR2: SGHRS and YFSETQ. The full variable domain, completed using reference TRBV5-1 and TRBJ1-1, is KAGVTQTPRYLIKTRGQQVTLSCSPISGHRSVSWYQQTPGQGLQFLFEYFSETQRNKGNFPGRFSGRQFSNSRSEMNVSTLELGDSALYLCASSFGTGKTEAFFGQGTRLTVV.